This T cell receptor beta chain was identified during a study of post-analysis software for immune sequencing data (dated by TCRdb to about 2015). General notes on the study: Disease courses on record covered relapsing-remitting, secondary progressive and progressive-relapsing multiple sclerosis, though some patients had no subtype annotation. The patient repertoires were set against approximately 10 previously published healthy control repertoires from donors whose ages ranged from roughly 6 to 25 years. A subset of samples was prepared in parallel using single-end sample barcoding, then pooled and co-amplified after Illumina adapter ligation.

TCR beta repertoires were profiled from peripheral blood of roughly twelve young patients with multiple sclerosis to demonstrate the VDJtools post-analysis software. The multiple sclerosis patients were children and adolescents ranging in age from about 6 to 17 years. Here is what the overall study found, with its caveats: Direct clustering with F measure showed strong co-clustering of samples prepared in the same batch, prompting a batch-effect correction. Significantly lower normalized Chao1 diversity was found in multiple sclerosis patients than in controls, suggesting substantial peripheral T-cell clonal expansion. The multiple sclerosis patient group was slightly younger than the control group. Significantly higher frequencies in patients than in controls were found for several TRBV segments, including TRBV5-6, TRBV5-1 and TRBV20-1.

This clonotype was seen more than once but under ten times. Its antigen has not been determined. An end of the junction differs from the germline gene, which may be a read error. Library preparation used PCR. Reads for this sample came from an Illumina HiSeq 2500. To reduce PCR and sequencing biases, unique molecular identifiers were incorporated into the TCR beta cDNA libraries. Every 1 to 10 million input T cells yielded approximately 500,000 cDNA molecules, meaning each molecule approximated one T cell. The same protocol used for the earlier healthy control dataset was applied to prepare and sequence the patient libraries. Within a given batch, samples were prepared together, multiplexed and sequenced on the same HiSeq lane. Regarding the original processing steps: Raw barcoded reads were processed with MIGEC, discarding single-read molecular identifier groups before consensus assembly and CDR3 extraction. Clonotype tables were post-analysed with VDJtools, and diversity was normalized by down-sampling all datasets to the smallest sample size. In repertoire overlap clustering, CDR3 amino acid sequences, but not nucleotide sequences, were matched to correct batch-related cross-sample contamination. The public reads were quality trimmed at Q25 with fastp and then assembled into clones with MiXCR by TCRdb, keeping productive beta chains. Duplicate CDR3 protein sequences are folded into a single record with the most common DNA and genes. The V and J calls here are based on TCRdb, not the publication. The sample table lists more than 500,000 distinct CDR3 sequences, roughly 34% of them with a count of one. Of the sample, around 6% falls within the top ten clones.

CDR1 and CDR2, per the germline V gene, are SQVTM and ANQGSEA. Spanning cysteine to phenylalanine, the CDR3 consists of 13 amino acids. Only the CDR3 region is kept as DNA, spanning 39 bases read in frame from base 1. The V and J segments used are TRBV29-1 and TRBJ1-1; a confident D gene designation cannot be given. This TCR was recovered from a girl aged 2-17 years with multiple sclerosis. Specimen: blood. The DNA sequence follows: TGCAGCGTTGAAGGTGAGGCAGACACTGGAGCTTTCTTT. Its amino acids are CSVEGEADTGAFF.